The rows below give T cell receptor beta chains drawn from one sample of a study of beta chain features in type 1 diabetes. The repertoire was sequenced with immunoSEQ multiplex PCR; TCRdb's copy has only in-frame clones and lacks some. Here the sample spans around 250,000 clones, around 68% being singletons. The specimen was naive CD4+ T cells from blood. These receptors came from a man in his thirties or forties in good health. Each CDR3 is given with its conserved first and last residue. D genes are given only for firm matches. Size values are once, few and many counts, or a class for expanded clones, and some rows have none.

>-|-|TRBV19|TRBJ1-1
CASSMEGITEAFF
TGTGCCAGTAGTATGGAAGGGATCACTGAAGCTTTCTTT
>-|-|TRBV4-1|TRBJ2-5
CASSQAGGGETQYF
TGCGCCAGCAGCCAAGCCGGGGGCGGGGAGACCCAGTACTTC
>-|-|TRBV29-1|TRBJ2-7
CSVEDRGHEQYF
TGCAGCGTTGAAGATCGGGGCCACGAGCAGTACTTC
>-|-|TRBV29-1|TRBJ2-7
CSVGRQASLEQYF
TGCAGCGTGGGTCGACAGGCGTCCCTCGAGCAGTACTTC
>-|-|TRBV30|TRBJ1-6
CAWSVNRDSPLHF
TGTGCCTGGAGTGTAAACAGGGATTCACCCCTCCACTTT
>once|-|TRBV9|TRBJ2-3
CASSTKGRSTDTQYF
TGTGCCAGCAGTACCAAGGGGCGGAGTACAGATACGCAGTATTTT
>-|TRBD2|TRBV27|TRBJ2-7
CASSSGTSGRSGEQYF
TGTGCCAGCAGTTCCGGGACTAGCGGGAGAAGTGGCGAGCAGTACTTC
>-|TRBD1|TRBV29-1|TRBJ2-3
CSGGTAVTQYF
TGCAGCGGGGGGACAGCCGTTACGCAGTATTTT
>few|-|TRBV7-2|TRBJ2-5
CASSRRLGETQYF
TGTGCCAGCAGCCGACGACTAGGAGAGACCCAGTACTTC
>-|-|TRBV5-1|TRBJ1-6
CASSLGRDSPLHF
TGCGCCAGCAGCTTGGGTCGCGATTCACCCCTCCACTTT
>-|-|TRBV19|TRBJ2-5
CASSIPGTQETQYF
TGTGCCAGTAGTATTCCGGGGACCCAAGAGACCCAGTACTTC
>-|-|TRBV25-1|TRBJ1-2
CASSDRGGYTF
TGTGCCAGCAGTGACCGGGGCGGCTACACCTTC
>-|-|TRBV4-1|TRBJ1-2
CASRADLGGYTF
TGCGCCAGCAGGGCGGACCTCGGTGGCTACACCTTC
>-|TRBD1|TRBV7-2|TRBJ1-2
CASSSTGDNYGYTF
TGTGCCAGCAGCTCAACAGGGGACAACTATGGCTACACCTTC
>-|-|TRBV14|TRBJ2-3
CASSPFRGDTQYF
TGTGCCAGCAGCCCGTTCCGGGGAGATACGCAGTATTTT
>few|-|TRBV9|TRBJ2-3
CASSVTGLRSPPDTQYF
TGTGCCAGCAGCGTCACAGGATTGCGCAGTCCCCCAGATACGCAGTATTTT
>-|-|TRBV15|TRBJ1-2
CATSTDRNYGYTF
TGTGCCACCAGCACTGACAGGAACTATGGCTACACCTTC
>few|TRBD1|TRBV29-1|TRBJ1-1
CSVGGQAYTEAFF
TGCAGCGTCGGGGGACAGGCTTACACTGAAGCTTTCTTT
>-|-|TRBV5-1|TRBJ2-1
CASSLERLNEQFF
TGCGCCAGCAGCTTGGAGCGCCTTAATGAGCAGTTCTTC
>few|-|TRBV29-1|TRBJ2-4
CSAQRALAKNIQYF
TGCAGCGCACAGCGCGCACTAGCCAAAAACATTCAGTACTTC
>few|TRBD1|TRBV29-1|TRBJ2-7
CSVEPGQGREQYF
TGCAGCGTTGAACCGGGACAGGGGCGCGAGCAGTACTTC
>once|-|TRBV5-1|TRBJ2-5
CASSFRDGETQYF
TGCGCCAGCAGCTTCAGGGATGGAGAGACCCAGTACTTC
>-|TRBD1|TRBV29-1|TRBJ2-3
CSVSYPRGLPTDTQYF
TGCAGCGTTTCATATCCCAGGGGGCTTCCTACAGATACGCAGTATTTT
>-|-|TRBV14|TRBJ2-4
CASSQDLGAQYF
TGTGCCAGCAGCCAAGATCTAGGCGCTCAGTACTTC
>-|TRBD2|TRBV4-3|TRBJ2-1
CASSIAGGLSYNEQFF
TGCGCCAGCAGTATAGCGGGAGGGCTATCCTACAATGAGCAGTTCTTC
>-|-|TRBV9|TRBJ2-7
CASSRAGSGVYEQYF
TGTGCCAGCAGCCGAGCAGGGAGTGGTGTCTACGAGCAGTACTTC
>few|-|TRBV9|TRBJ2-5
CASSVADRLQETQYF
TGTGCCAGCAGCGTAGCTGATCGTTTGCAAGAGACCCAGTACTTC
>-|-|TRBV29-1|TRBJ1-1
CSVRRAENTEAFF
TGCAGCGTTAGGCGGGCAGAGAACACTGAAGCTTTCTTT
>few|-|TRBV29-1|TRBJ2-4
CSVQVTAKNIQYF
TGCAGCGTTCAAGTCACCGCCAAAAACATTCAGTACTTC
>-|TRBD1|TRBV30|TRBJ1-1
CAWSVQGAEAFF
TGTGCCTGGAGTGTACAGGGGGCTGAAGCTTTCTTT
>-|-|TRBV19|TRBJ2-1
CASSQREQFF
TGTGCCAGTAGTCAGAGGGAGCAGTTCTTC
>-|TRBD2|TRBV5-1|TRBJ2-7
CASSTERGSSYEQYF
TGCGCCAGCAGCACAGAGCGGGGGAGCTCCTACGAGCAGTACTTC
>-|-|TRBV30|TRBJ2-5
CAWSLSGETQYF
TGTGCCTGGAGTTTGTCAGGGGAGACCCAGTACTTC
>-|-|TRBV30|TRBJ1-2
CAWSRENGYGYTF
TGTGCCTGGAGCAGGGAAAACGGCTATGGCTACACCTTC
>-|-|TRBV6-1|TRBJ1-4
CASSEDSSNEKLFF
TGTGCCAGCAGTGAAGACAGCTCTAATGAAAAACTGTTTTTT
>few|-|TRBV29-1|TRBJ2-3
CSVGRNTDTQYF
TGCAGCGTTGGTCGGAACACAGATACGCAGTATTTT
>-|TRBD1|TRBV27|TRBJ2-7
CASSLDRGRPEQYF
TGTGCCAGCAGTTTGGACAGGGGGCGACCCGAGCAGTACTTC
>-|TRBD2|TRBV15|TRBJ2-3
CATSHRLRGLAGADTQYF
TGTGCCACCAGCCACCGCCTTAGAGGACTAGCGGGAGCAGATACGCAGTATTTT
>-|-|TRBV7-2|TRBJ2-5
CASSEQVGETQYF
TGTGCCAGCAGCGAACAGGTCGGGGAGACCCAGTACTTC
>-|TRBD1|TRBV27|TRBJ2-4
CASSSGTVWGNIQYF
TGTGCCAGCAGTTCCGGGACAGTCTGGGGGAACATTCAGTACTTC
>-|-|TRBV7-9|TRBJ2-1
CASSRAPFSEQFF
TGTGCCAGCAGCCGGGCCCCGTTTTCTGAGCAGTTCTTC
>-|-|TRBV23-1|TRBJ2-1
CASSQYPPDEGYNEQFF
TGCGCCAGCAGTCAATATCCTCCGGACGAAGGCTACAATGAGCAGTTCTTC
>few|-|TRBV5-1|TRBJ2-6
CASSLVTARPGGANVLTF
TGCGCCAGCAGCTTGGTGACAGCCAGACCCGGCGGGGCCAACGTCCTGACTTTC
>few|-|TRBV30|TRBJ1-1
CAWSQEGYTEAFF
TGTGCCTGGTCCCAGGAAGGGTACACTGAAGCTTTCTTT
>-|-|TRBV29-1|TRBJ2-1
CSVDGLPSSYNEQFF
TGCAGCGTTGACGGGCTCCCTAGCTCCTACAATGAGCAGTTCTTC
>-|-|TRBV30|TRBJ2-5
CAWTAGIKYQETQYF
TGTGCCTGGACCGCTGGGATAAAGTACCAAGAGACCCAGTACTTC
>-|-|TRBV7-9|TRBJ1-5
CASTIGSGRGNQPQHF
TGTGCCAGCACCATAGGATCGGGTCGGGGCAATCAGCCCCAGCATTTT
>few|-|TRBV10-3|TRBJ2-3
CAISGGEASTDTQYF
TGTGCCATCAGTGGTGGGGAAGCTAGCACAGATACGCAGTATTTT